The clone carrying this T cell receptor beta chain has at least ten counts. The size of this beta chain means little, since it is a stray read in a library made for alpha chains. Time point noted: sample taken at primary tumor resection. Sequencing was performed on whole RNA extracted from tumor and nontumor lung tissue, or from frozen PBMC, and the material was left unsorted. Donation came from 70 or so patients with untreated early-stage non-small cell lung cancer. A single record per CDR3 protein comes from TCRdb applying MiXCR to the 5' RACE reads. The sample contains around 11,000 distinct CDR3 sequences, approximately 3.5% of which appear only once. These data originate in a study of spatial heterogeneity in lung cancer. Germline V gives CDR1 DFQATT, CDR2 SNEGSKA (reference sequence). J was trimmed by 2 bases and V by 6 bases; bases with no gene match: 6. This CDR3 is 14 amino acids long.

The chain employs TRBV20-1 and TRBJ2-5, with TRBD2 identical over 10 bases. This TCR was sampled from a female donor with early-stage non-small cell lung cancer. The material was PBMCs, obtained at surgery. In DNA, the CDR3 is TGCAGTGCGTGGACTAGCGGATCACAAGAGACCCAGTACTTC. It codes for CSAWTSGSQETQYF.